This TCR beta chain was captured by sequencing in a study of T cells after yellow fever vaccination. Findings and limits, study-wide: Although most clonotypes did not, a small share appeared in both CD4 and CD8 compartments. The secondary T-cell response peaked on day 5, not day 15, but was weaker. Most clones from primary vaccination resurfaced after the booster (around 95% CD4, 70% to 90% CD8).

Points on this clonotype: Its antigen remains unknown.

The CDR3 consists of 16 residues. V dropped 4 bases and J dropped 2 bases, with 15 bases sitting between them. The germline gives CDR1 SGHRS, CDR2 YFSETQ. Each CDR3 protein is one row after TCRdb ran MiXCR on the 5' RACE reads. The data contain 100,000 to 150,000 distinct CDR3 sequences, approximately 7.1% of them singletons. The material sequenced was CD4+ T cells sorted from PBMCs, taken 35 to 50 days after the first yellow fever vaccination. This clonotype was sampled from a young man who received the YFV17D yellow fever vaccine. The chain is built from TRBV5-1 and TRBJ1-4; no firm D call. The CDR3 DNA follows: TGCGCCAGCAGCCCCGGAAGGGTTTCGACTAATGAAAAACTGTTTTTT. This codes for CASSPGRVSTNEKLFF.